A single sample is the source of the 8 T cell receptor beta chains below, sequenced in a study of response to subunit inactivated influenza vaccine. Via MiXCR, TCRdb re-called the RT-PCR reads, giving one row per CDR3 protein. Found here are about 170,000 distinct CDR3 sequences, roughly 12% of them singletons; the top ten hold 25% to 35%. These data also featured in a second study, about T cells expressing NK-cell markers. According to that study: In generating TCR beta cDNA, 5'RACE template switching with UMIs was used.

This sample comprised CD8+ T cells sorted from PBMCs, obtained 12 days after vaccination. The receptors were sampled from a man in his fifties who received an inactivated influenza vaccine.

The CDR3 loop is CASTRNRQPQHF. The DNA of the CDR3 is TGTGCCAGCACCCGAAATCGTCAGCCCCAGCATTTT. The J gene is TRBJ1-5, the V gene TRBV27; D is unresolved. Germline V gene data show CDR1 as MNHEY and CDR2 as SMNVEV (reference sequence). There are 12 residues in the CDR3. The V and J ends lost 7 bases and 6 bases respectively, with 10 bases between them.

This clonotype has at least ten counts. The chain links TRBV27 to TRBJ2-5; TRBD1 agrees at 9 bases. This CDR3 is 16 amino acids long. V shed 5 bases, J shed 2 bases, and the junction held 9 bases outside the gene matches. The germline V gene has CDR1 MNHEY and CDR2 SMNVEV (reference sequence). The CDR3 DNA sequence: TGTGCCAGCAGTCCGGGGACAGGGTGGGGGCAAGAGACCCAGTACTTC. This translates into CASSPGTGWGQETQYF.

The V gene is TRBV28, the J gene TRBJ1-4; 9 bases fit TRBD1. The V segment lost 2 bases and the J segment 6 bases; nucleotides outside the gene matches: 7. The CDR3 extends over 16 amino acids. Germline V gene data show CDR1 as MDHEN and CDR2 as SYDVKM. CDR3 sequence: CASSLRPGQGYEKLFF. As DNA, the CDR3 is TGTGCCAGCAGTTTAAGGCCGGGACAGGGCTATGAAAAACTGTTTTTT.

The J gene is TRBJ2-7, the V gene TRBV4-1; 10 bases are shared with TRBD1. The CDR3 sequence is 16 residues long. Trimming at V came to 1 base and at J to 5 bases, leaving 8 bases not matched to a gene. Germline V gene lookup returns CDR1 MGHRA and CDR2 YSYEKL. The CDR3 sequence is CASSQAEGTGVNEQYF. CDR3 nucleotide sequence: TGCGCCAGCAGCCAAGCTGAAGGGACAGGGGTTAACGAGCAGTACTTC.

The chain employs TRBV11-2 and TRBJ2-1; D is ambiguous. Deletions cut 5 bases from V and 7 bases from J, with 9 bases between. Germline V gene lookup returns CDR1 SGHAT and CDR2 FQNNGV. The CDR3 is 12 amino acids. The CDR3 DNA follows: TGTGCCAGCAGCCAACCAATGAATGAGCAGTTCTTC. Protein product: CASSQPMNEQFF.

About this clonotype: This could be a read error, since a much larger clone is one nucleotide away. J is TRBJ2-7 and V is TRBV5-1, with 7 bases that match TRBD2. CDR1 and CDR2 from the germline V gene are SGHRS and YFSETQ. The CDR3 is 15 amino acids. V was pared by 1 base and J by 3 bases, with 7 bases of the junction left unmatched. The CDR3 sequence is CASSLTFQRGYEQYF. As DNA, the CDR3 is TGCGCCAGCAGCTTGACGTTCCAGCGGGGCTACGAGCAGTACTTC. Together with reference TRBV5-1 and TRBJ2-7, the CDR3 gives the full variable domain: KAGVTQTPRYLIKTRGQQVTLSCSPISGHRSVSWYQQTPGQGLQFLFEYFSETQRNKGNFPGRFSGRQFSNSRSEMNVSTLELGDSALYLCASSLTFQRGYEQYFGPGTRLTVT.

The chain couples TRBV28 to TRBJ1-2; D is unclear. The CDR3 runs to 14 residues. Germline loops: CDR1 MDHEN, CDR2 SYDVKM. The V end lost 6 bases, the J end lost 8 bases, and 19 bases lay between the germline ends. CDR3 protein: CASSPETGLGGYTF. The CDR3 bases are TGTGCCAGCAGCCCCGAAACGGGCCTCGGGGGCTACACCTTC.

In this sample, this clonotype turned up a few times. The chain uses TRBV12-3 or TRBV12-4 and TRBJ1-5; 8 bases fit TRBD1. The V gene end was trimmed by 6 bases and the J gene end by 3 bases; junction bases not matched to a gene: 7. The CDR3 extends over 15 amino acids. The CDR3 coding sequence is TGTGCCAGCAGCTCCGGACAGGGCGACAATCAGCCCCAGCATTTT. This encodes CASSSGQGDNQPQHF.